These T cell receptor beta chains were read from a single sample in a study of T cells in Graves' hyperthyroidism and ophthalmopathy. TCRdb analysed the multiplex PCR reads with MiXCR anew, one entry per CDR3 protein. The sample has hundreds of thousands of distinct CDR3 sequences, roughly 14% seen once. Material: blood. These receptors all stem from a woman aged 35 to 49 with Graves' ophthalmopathy. The CDR3 runs from the conserved cysteine through the conserved F or W. Fields, in order: J gene, V gene, clone size, D gene, CDR3 DNA, CDR3 protein. A D gene is named only where the DNA matches it firmly. A row's size may be missing; if present it is once, few, many or a size class.

J gene: TRBJ1-1; V gene: TRBV29-1; clone size: few; D gene: -; CDR3 DNA: TGCAGCGCCACGGGGGGGGGAACTGAAGCTTTCTTT; CDR3 protein: CSATGGGTEAFF
J gene: TRBJ1-2; V gene: TRBV28; clone size: many; D gene: -; CDR3 DNA: TGTGCCATCCATACCGGGGGGCACGGCTACACCTTC; CDR3 protein: CAIHTGGHGYTF
J gene: TRBJ2-7; V gene: TRBV14; clone size: -; D gene: -; CDR3 DNA: TGTGCCAGCAGCCTAACCCCGGGGACCAATACGCGGCAGTACTTC; CDR3 protein: CASSLTPGTNTRQYF
J gene: TRBJ2-5; V gene: TRBV7-7; clone size: -; D gene: TRBD1; CDR3 DNA: TGTGCTAGCAGCTTAAATCCTGGTACAGGGGGCAAGGAGACCCAGTACTTC; CDR3 protein: CASSLNPGTGGKETQYF
J gene: TRBJ1-5; V gene: TRBV27; clone size: once; D gene: -; CDR3 DNA: TGTGCCAGCAGTGCCACAGGGTTGGGGAATCAGTCCCAGCATTTT; CDR3 protein: CASSATGLGNQSQHF
J gene: TRBJ2-2; V gene: TRBV5-1; clone size: many; D gene: TRBD2; CDR3 DNA: TGCGCCAGCAGCTTGGGACTAGCGGCCACCGGGGAGCTGTTTTTT; CDR3 protein: CASSLGLAATGELFF
J gene: TRBJ2-7; V gene: TRBV11-1; clone size: many; D gene: -; CDR3 DNA: TGTGCCAGCAGCTCCTCCTACAGGGCCCTAGCGAACGAGCAGTACTTC; CDR3 protein: CASSSSYRALANEQYF
J gene: TRBJ1-1; V gene: TRBV7-8; clone size: many; D gene: -; CDR3 DNA: TGTGCCAGCAGCTTGAAGGAGAACACTGAAGCTTTCTTT; CDR3 protein: CASSLKENTEAFF
J gene: TRBJ1-2; V gene: TRBV11-2; clone size: -; D gene: -; CDR3 DNA: TGTGCCAGCAGCTTAGATTCGCCCTCAAAGAGGGGCTACACCTTC; CDR3 protein: CASSLDSPSKRGYTF
J gene: TRBJ1-6; V gene: TRBV6-1; clone size: many; D gene: -; CDR3 DNA: TGTGCCAGCAAGGAGGACAGTTATAATTCACCCCTCCACTTT; CDR3 protein: CASKEDSYNSPLHF
J gene: TRBJ2-5; V gene: TRBV15; clone size: few; D gene: TRBD2; CDR3 DNA: TGTGCCACCAGCAGAGGTAGCGGGGTCCAAGAGACCCAGTACTTC; CDR3 protein: CATSRGSGVQETQYF
J gene: TRBJ1-1; V gene: TRBV6-4; clone size: many; D gene: -; CDR3 DNA: TGTGCCAGCAAGGTCGCAGGGAGTAGCACTGAAGCTTTCTTT; CDR3 protein: CASKVAGSSTEAFF
J gene: TRBJ2-3; V gene: TRBV6-5; clone size: few; D gene: TRBD1; CDR3 DNA: TGTGCCAGCAGTTACGGGACAGGGTACACAGATACGCAGTATTTT; CDR3 protein: CASSYGTGYTDTQYF
J gene: TRBJ2-7; V gene: TRBV28; clone size: -; D gene: -; CDR3 DNA: TGTGCCAGCACCCCTCCGGGGGACGGGGCAGAGGGCGAGCAGTACTTC; CDR3 protein: CASTPPGDGAEGEQYF
J gene: TRBJ2-7; V gene: TRBV30; clone size: many; D gene: -; CDR3 DNA: TGTGCCTGGAAAAGTCTAGCCACCTACGAGCAGTACTTC; CDR3 protein: CAWKSLATYEQYF
J gene: TRBJ1-5; V gene: TRBV6-1; clone size: -; D gene: TRBD1; CDR3 DNA: TGTGCCAGCAGGGATCCGGGACAGGGACATCAGCCCCAGCATTTT; CDR3 protein: CASRDPGQGHQPQHF
J gene: TRBJ2-6; V gene: TRBV15; clone size: many; D gene: TRBD1; CDR3 DNA: TGTGCCACCAGCAGAGGGGACAGGGAAGGGTCTGGGGCCAACGTCCTGACTTTC; CDR3 protein: CATSRGDREGSGANVLTF
J gene: TRBJ2-1; V gene: TRBV6-1; clone size: many; D gene: TRBD2; CDR3 DNA: TGTGCCAGCATACTAGCGGGAGACCGGGAGCAGTTCTTC; CDR3 protein: CASILAGDREQFF
J gene: TRBJ2-2; V gene: TRBV6-1; clone size: many; D gene: -; CDR3 DNA: TGTGCCAGCAGTGTAGGCTGGAAGCTTTCGAACACCGGGGAGCTGTTTTTT; CDR3 protein: CASSVGWKLSNTGELFF
J gene: TRBJ2-7; V gene: TRBV6-2/TRBV6-3; clone size: many; D gene: TRBD1; CDR3 DNA: TGTGCCAGCAGTTACTCCAAGGACAGGGGATACTACGAGCAGTACTTC; CDR3 protein: CASSYSKDRGYYEQYF
J gene: TRBJ2-3; V gene: TRBV4-1; clone size: -; D gene: TRBD2; CDR3 DNA: TGCGCCAGCAGCCAAACCGGGACTAGAGGCACAGATACGCAGTATTTT; CDR3 protein: CASSQTGTRGTDTQYF
J gene: TRBJ2-7; V gene: TRBV29-1; clone size: many; D gene: -; CDR3 DNA: TGCAGCGTGAGCCCGACGGATCGCTACGAGCAGTACTTC; CDR3 protein: CSVSPTDRYEQYF
J gene: TRBJ2-7; V gene: TRBV7-6; clone size: many; D gene: TRBD1; CDR3 DNA: TGTGCCAGCAGCCCTGGACAGGGGGAGTGGGAGCAGTACTTC; CDR3 protein: CASSPGQGEWEQYF
J gene: TRBJ2-5; V gene: TRBV29-1; clone size: many; D gene: TRBD2; CDR3 DNA: TGCAGCGTTCAACTAGCGGGAGAGACCCAGTACTTC; CDR3 protein: CSVQLAGETQYF
J gene: TRBJ1-3; V gene: TRBV6-1; clone size: -; D gene: -; CDR3 DNA: TGTGCCAGCAGCCTCGAGGGGCAAGGAGGAAACACCATATATTTT; CDR3 protein: CASSLEGQGGNTIYF